This T cell receptor (beta chain) stems from a study of blood T cell repertoires in COVID-19 (dated by TCRdb to 2019 to 2021). Broadly, across the study: Samples covering the acute and convalescent phases of COVID-19 were provided by collaborators in the United States, Italy and Spain. The prospective study material was composed of cDNA or gDNA derived from T cells, B-cell-depleted T cells, or PBMCs. Deeply sampled blood TCRbeta repertoires from subjects exposed to, actively infected with, or recovered from COVID-19 were included in the dataset. The repertoires were released in a freely available public database meant as a resource for research on the immune response to SARS-CoV-2. Samples were obtained from the ongoing ImmuneRACE study (first 160 participants) and from about 1,300 subjects provided by 6 global collaborators. A de-identified subject ID, COVID-19 status, age in years and sex were almost always included in the sample metadata. Where HLA class I and class II types were available, the types were taken from metadata supplied by the sample provider, not from assay-based typing. Broad study findings and their caveats: Clinical and demographic metadata were provided uncurated, with the amount varying by source and participant.

Worth noting for this clone: Its antigen is not yet known. No base-level quality is on record; no much larger clone is a single base apart.

Whole blood was collected in K2EDTA tubes by collaborating institutions according to the institutions' own protocols. For TCRbeta analysis, collaborators shipped samples in one of three forms: frozen whole blood, isolated PBMCs, or DNA extracted from either of those sample types. V is shortened by 4 bases, J by 10 bases, and the region joining them spans 14 bases. The CDR1 and CDR2 encoded by the germline V gene (reference sequence) are LNHDA and SQIVND. The CDR3 starts with the cysteine, ends with the phenylalanine, and has 14 residues. CDR3 DNA only is kept here, 42 bases in frame from base 1. The immunoSEQ Assay, a bias-controlled multiplex PCR, was used to amplify TCRbeta CDR3 regions from genomic DNA. In the authors' own workflow: Within the assay, amplification of reference gene primers was used to estimate how many nucleated cells each sample contained. To quantify the absolute abundance of each unique TCRbeta CDR3 rearrangement, sequence reads were collapsed and filtered. Productive Simpson clonality was computed per sample as the square root of Simpson's diversity index over productive rearrangements. The clones in this table, taken by TCRdb from immuneACCESS, are in-frame only. Not every clone is retained; where verified, under half of the shortfall comes from an unresolved V gene, and the cause of the rest is unknown. V and J calls and clone size are as listed in that table; D and trimming were resolved from the DNA. This sample has approximately 93,000 clones in its table, and roughly 71% of those were observed once. The ten largest clones capture roughly 9.8% of the sample.

This receptor was taken from a woman older than 75 with acute or convalescent COVID-19. Input material: peripheral blood. The V and J segments used are TRBV19 and TRBJ1-6; TRBD1 is a weak D gene call, 6 bases matching. Here the CDR3 is given as CASSTDSVYSPLHF. The nucleotides are TGTGCCAGTAGTACGGACAGTGTATACTCACCCCTCCACTTT.